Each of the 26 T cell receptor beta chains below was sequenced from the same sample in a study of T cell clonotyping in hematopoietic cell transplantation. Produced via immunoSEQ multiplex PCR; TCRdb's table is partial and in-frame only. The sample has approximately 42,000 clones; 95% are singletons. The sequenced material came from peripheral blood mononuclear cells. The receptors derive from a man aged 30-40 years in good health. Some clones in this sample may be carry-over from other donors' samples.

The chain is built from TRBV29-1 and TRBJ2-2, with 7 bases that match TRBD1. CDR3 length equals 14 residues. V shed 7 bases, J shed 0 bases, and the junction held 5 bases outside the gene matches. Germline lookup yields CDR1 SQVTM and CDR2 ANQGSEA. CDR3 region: CSGNRGANTGELFF. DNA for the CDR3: TGCAGCGGAAACAGGGGCGCGAACACCGGGGAGCTGTTTTTT.

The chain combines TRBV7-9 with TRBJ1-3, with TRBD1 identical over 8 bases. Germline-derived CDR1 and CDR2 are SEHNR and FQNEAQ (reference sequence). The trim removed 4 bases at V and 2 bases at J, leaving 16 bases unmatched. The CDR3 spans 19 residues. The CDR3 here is CASSSFVVGQGSAGNTIYF. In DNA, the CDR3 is TGTGCCAGCAGCTCGTTTGTCGTTGGACAGGGAAGCGCTGGAAACACCATATATTTT.

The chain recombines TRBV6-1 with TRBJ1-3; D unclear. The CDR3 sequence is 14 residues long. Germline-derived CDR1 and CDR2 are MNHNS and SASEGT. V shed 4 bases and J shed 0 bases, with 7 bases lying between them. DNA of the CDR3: TGTGCCAGCAGTGCGCCTCACTCTGGAAACACCATATATTTT. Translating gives CASSAPHSGNTIYF.

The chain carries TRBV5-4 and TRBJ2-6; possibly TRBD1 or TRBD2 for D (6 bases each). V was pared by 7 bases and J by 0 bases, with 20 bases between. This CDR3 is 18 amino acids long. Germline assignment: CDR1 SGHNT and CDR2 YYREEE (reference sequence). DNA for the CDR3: TGTGCCAGCTCCTGGGGGGACACGGACAGCTCTGGGGCCAACGTCCTGACTTTC. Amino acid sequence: CASSWGDTDSSGANVLTF.

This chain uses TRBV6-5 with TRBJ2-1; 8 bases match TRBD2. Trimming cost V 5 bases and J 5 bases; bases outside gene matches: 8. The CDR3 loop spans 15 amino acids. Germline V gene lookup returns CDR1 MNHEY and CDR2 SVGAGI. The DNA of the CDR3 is TGTGCCAGCAGTCGTAGCGGGGTCGGCCACAATGAGCAGTTCTTC. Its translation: CASSRSGVGHNEQFF.

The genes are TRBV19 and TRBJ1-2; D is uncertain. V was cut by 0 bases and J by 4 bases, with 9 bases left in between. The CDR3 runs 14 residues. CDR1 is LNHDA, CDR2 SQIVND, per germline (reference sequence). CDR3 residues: CASSIENAAYGYTF. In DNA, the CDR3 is TGTGCCAGTAGTATAGAGAACGCTGCCTATGGCTACACCTTC.

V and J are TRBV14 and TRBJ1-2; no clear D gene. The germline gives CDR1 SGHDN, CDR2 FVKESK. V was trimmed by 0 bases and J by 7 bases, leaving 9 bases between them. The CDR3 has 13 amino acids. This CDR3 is CASSQDLVGGYTF. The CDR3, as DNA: TGTGCCAGCAGCCAAGACCTTGTAGGTGGCTACACCTTC.

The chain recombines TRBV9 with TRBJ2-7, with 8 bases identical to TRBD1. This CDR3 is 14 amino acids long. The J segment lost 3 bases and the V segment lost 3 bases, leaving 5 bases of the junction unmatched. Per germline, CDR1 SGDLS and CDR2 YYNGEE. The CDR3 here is CASSDGTGSYEQYF. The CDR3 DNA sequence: TGTGCCAGCAGCGACGGGACAGGAAGCTACGAGCAGTACTTC.

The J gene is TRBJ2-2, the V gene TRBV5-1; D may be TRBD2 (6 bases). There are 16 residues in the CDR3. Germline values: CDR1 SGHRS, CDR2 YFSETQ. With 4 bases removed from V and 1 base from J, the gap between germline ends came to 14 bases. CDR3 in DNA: TGCGCCAGCAGCGGATCCGGGACTCTGAACACCGGGGAGCTGTTTTTT. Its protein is CASSGSGTLNTGELFF.

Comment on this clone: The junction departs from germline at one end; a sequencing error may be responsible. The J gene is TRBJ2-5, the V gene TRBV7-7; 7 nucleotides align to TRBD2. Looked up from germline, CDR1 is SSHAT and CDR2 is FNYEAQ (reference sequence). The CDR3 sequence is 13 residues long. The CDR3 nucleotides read TGTGCTAGCAGCGGGGACTTTGAAGAGACCCAGTACTTC. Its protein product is CASSGDFEETQYF. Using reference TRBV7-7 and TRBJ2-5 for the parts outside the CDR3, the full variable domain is GAGVSQSPRYKVTKRGQDVTLRCDPISSHATLYWYQQALGQGPEFLTYFNYEAQPDKSGLPSDRFSAERPEGSISTLTIQRTEQRDSAMYRCASSGDFEETQYFGPGTRLLVL.

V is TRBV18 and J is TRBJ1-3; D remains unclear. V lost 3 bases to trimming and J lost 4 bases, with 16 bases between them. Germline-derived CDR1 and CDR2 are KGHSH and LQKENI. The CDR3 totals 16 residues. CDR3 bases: TGTGCCAGCTCACCGTCGGGGTCGGCTGCGGGAAACACCATATATTTT. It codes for CASSPSGSAAGNTIYF.

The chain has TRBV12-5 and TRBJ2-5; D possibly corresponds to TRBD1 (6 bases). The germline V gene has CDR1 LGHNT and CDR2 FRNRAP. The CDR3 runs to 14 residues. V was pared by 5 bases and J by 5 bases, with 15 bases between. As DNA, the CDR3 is TGTGCTAGTGGTCTCGGCACCGACAGGGAGACCCAGTACTTC. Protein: CASGLGTDRETQYF.

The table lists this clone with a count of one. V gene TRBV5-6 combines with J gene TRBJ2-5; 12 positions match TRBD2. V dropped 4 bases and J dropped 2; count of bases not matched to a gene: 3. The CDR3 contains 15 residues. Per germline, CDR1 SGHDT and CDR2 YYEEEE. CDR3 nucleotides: TGTGCCAGCAGCCGACTAGCGGGGGTTCAAGAGACCCAGTACTTC. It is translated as CASSRLAGVQETQYF.

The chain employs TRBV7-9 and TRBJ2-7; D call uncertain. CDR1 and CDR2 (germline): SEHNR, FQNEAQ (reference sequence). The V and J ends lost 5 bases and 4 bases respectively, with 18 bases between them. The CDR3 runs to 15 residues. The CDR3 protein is CASSLGSELWYEQYF. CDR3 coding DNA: TGTGCCAGCAGCCTCGGATCGGAATTATGGTACGAGCAGTACTTC.

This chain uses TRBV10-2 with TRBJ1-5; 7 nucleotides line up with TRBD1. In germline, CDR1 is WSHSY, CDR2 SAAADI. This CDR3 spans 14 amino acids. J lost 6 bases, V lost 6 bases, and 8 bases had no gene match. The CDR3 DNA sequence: TGCGCCAGCAGGGAGACAGGGACCTTTCAGCCCCAGCATTTT. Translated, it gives CASRETGTFQPQHF.

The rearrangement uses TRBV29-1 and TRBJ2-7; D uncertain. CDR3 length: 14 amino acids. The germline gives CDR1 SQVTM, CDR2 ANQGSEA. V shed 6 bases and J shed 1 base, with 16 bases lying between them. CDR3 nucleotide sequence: TGCAGCGTGGCACCCTTTGGGCAGTCCTACGAGCAGTACTTC. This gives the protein CSVAPFGQSYEQYF.

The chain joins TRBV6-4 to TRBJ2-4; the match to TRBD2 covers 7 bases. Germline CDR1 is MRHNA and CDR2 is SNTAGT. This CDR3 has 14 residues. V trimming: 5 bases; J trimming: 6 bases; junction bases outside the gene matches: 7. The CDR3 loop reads CASSPSGEGNIQYF. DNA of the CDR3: TGTGCCAGCAGTCCATCGGGGGAGGGAAACATTCAGTACTTC.

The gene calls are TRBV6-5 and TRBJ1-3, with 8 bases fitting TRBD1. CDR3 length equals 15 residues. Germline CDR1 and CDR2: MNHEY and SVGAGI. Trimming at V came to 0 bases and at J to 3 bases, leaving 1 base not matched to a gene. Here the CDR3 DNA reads TGTGCCAGCAGTTACTCGACAGGGGTTGGAAACACCATATATTTT. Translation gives CASSYSTGVGNTIYF.

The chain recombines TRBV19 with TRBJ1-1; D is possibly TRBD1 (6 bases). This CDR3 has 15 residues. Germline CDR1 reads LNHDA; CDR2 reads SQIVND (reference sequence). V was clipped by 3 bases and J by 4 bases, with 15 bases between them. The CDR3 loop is CASSMSGQLLTEAFF. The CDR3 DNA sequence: TGTGCCAGTAGTATGTCCGGACAGTTACTCACTGAAGCTTTCTTT.

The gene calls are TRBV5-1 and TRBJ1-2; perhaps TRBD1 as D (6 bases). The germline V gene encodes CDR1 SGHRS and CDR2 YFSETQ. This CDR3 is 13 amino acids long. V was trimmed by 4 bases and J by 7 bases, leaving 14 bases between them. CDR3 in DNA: TGCGCCAGCAGCCCGGGGGGGGCTCCTGGCTACACCTTC. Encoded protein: CASSPGGAPGYTF.

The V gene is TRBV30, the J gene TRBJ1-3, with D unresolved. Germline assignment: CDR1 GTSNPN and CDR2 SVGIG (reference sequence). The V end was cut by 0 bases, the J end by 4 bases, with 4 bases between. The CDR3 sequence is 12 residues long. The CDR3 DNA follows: TGTGCCTGGAGTGTACGCGGAAACACCATATATTTT. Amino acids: CAWSVRGNTIYF.

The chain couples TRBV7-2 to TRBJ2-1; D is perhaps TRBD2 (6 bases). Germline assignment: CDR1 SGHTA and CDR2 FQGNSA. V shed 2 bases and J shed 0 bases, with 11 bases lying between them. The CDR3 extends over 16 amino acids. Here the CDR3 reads CASSLNAGSSYNEQFF. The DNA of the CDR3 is TGTGCCAGCAGCTTAAACGCGGGAAGCTCCTACAATGAGCAGTTCTTC.

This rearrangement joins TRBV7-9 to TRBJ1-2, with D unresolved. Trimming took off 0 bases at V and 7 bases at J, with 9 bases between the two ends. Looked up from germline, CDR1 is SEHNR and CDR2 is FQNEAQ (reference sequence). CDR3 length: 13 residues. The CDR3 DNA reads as TGTGCCAGCAGCTTAGCCGGGATCCCTGGCTACACCTTC. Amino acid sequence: CASSLAGIPGYTF.

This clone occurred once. The CDR3 DNA sequence: TGTGCCAGCAGCTCCTCACAGAACACTGAAGCTTTCTTT. It codes for CASSSSQNTEAFF. The chain joins TRBV11-3 to TRBJ1-1; no reliable D call. Between the trimmed V and J ends, which lost 4 bases and 1 base, there was a span of 7 bases. This CDR3 has 13 residues. Germline V gene lookup returns CDR1 SGHNT and CDR2 YENEEA.

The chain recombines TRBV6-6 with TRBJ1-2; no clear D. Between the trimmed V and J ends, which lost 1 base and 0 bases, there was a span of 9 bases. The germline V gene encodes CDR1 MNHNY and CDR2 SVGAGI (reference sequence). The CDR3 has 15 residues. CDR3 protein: CASSYFSRPNYGYTF. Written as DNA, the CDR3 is TGTGCCAGCAGTTACTTTTCCCGGCCTAACTATGGCTACACCTTC.

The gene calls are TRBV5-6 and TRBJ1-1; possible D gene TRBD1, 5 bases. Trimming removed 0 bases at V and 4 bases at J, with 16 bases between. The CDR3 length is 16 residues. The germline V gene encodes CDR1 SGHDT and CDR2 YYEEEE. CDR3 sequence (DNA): TGTGCCAGCAGCTTGGGGTCGGGGGGGTTTCTCACTGAAGCTTTCTTT. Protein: CASSLGSGGFLTEAFF.